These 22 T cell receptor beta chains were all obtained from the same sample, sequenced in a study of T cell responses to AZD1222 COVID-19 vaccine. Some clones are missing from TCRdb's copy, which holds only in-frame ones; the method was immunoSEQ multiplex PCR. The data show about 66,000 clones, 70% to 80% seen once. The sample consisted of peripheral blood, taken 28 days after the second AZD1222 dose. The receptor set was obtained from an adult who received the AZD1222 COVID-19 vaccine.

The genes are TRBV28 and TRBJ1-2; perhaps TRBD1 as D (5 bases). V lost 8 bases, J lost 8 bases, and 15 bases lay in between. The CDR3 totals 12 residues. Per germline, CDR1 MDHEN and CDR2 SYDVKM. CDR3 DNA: TGTGCCAGCGGAATACAGGCGGGGGGCTACACCTTC. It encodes CASGIQAGGYTF.

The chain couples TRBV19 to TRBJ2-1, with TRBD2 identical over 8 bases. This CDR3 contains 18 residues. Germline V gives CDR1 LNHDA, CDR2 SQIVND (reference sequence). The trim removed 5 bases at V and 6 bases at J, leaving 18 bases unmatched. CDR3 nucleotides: TGTGCCAGTAGTCCTCCCTATAGCGGGGCCATCCGGGGCAATGAGCAGTTCTTC. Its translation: CASSPPYSGAIRGNEQFF.

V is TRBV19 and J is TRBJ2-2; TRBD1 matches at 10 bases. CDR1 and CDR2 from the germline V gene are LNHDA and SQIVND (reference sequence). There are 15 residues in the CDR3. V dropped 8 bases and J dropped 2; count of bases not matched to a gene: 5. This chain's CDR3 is CASARTGGNTGELFF. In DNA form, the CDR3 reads TGTGCCAGTGCCAGGACAGGGGGAAACACCGGGGAGCTGTTTTTT. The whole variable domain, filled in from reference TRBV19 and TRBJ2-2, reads DGGITQSPKYLFRKEGQNVTLSCEQNLNHDAMYWYRQDPGQGLRLIYYSQIVNDFQKGDIAEGYSVSREKKESFPLTVTSAQKNPTAFYLCASARTGGNTGELFFGEGSRLTVL.

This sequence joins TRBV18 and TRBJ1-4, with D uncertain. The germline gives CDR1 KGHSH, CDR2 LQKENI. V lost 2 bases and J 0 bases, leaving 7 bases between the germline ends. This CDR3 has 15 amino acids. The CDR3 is CASSPTDATNEKLFF. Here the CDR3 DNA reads TGTGCCAGCTCACCAACGGATGCAACTAATGAAAAACTGTTTTTT.

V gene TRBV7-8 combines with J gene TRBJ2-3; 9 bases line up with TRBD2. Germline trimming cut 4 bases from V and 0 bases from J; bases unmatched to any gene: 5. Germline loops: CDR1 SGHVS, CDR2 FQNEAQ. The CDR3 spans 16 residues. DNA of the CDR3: TGTGCCAGCAGCTCGAGGGCGGGGGGGAGCACAGATACGCAGTATTTT. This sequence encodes CASSSRAGGSTDTQYF. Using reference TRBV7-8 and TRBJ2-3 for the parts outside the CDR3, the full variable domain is GAGVSQSPRYKVAKRGQDVALRCDPISGHVSLFWYQQALGQGPEFLTYFQNEAQLDKSGLPSDRFFAERPEGSVSTLKIQRTQQEDSAVYLCASSSRAGGSTDTQYFGPGTRLTVL.

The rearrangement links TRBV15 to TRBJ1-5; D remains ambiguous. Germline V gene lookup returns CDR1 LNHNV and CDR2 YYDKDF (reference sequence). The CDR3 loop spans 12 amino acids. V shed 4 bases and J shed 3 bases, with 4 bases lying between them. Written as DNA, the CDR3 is TGTGCCACCAGCACACCCAATCAGCCCCAGCATTTT. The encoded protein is CATSTPNQPQHF.

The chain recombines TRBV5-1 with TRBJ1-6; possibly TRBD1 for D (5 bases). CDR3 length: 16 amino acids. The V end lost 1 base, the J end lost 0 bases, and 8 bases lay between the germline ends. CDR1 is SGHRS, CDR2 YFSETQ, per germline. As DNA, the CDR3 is TGCGCCAGCAGCTTGCGAGGGGTCTCCTATAATTCACCCCTCCACTTT. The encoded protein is CASSLRGVSYNSPLHF.

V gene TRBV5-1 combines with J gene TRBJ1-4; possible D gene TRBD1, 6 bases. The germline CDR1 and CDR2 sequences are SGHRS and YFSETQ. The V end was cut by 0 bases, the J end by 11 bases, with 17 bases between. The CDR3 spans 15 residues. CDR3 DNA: TGCGCCAGCAGCTTGGAGGGGCAGGGGCTGGGCAAACTGTTTTTT. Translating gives CASSLEGQGLGKLFF.

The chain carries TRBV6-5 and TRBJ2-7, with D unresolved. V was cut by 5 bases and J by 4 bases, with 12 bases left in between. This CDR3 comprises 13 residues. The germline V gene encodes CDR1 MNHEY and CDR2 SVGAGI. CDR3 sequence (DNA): TGTGCCAGCAGTCCTCTGGGGTTGTACGAGCAGTACTTC. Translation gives CASSPLGLYEQYF.

This CDR3 reads CASSSLGDTQYF. As DNA, the CDR3 is TGTGCCAGCAGCTCCTTAGGGGATACGCAGTATTTT. The chain combines TRBV7-2 with TRBJ2-3; D call uncertain. Germline assignment: CDR1 SGHTA and CDR2 FQGNSA. CDR3 size: 12 residues. Trimming took off 4 bases at V and 6 bases at J, with 8 bases between the two ends.

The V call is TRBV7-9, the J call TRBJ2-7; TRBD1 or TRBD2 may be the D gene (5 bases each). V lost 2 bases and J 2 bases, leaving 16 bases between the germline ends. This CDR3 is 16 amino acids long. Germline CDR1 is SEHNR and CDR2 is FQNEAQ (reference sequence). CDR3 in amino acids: CASSLPDSNGAYEQYF. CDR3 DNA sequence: TGTGCCAGCAGCTTACCCGACAGTAACGGGGCCTACGAGCAGTACTTC.

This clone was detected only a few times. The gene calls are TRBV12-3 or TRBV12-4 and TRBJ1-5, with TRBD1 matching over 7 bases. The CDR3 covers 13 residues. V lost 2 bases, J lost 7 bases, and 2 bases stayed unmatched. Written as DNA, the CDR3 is TGTGCCAGCAGTTTAACAGGGGAACAGCCCCAGCATTTT. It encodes CASSLTGEQPQHF.

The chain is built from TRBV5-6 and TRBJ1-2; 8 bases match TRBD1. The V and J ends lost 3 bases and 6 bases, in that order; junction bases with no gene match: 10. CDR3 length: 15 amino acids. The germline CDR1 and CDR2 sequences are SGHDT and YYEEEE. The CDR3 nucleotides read TGTGCCAGCAGCTCGACGGACAGGGCTACGAATGGCTACACCTTC. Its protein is CASSSTDRATNGYTF.

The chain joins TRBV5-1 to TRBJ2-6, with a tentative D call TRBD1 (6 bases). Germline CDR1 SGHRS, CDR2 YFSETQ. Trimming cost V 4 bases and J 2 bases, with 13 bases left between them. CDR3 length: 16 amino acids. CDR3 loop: CASSGKTGTGANVLTF. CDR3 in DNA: TGCGCCAGCAGCGGAAAAACAGGGACTGGGGCCAACGTCCTGACTTTC.

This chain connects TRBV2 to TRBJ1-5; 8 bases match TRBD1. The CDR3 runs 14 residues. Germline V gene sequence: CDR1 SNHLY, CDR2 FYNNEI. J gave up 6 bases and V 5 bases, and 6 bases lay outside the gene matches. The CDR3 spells CASSSDRATQPQHF. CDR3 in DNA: TGTGCCAGCAGTTCGGACAGGGCGACTCAGCCCCAGCATTTT.

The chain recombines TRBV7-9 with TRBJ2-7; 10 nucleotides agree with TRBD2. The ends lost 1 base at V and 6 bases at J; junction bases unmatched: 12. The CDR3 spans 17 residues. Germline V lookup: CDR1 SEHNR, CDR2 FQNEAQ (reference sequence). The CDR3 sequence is CASSLGGNSGGPGEQYF. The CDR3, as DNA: TGTGCCAGCAGCTTAGGAGGGAATAGCGGGGGGCCCGGCGAGCAGTACTTC.

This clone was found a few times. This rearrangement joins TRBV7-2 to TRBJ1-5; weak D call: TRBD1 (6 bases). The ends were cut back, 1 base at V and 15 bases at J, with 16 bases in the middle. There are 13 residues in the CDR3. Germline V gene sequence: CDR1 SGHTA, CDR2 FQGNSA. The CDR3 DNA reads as TGTGCCAGCAGCTTAGAGTCGGGGGGGCAAAGGCATTTT. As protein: CASSLESGGQRHF.

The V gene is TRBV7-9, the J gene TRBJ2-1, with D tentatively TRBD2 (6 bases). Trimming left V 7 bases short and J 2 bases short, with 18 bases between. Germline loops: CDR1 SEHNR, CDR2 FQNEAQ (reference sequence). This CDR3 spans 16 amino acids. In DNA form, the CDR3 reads TGTGCCAGCACCCCTAAAATGGGGGAGGCCTACAATGAGCAGTTCTTC. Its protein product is CASTPKMGEAYNEQFF.

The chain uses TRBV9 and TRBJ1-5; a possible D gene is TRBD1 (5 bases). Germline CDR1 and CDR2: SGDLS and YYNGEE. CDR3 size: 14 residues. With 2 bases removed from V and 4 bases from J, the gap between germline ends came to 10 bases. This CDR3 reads CASSVGGENQPQHF. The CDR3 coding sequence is TGTGCCAGCAGCGTTGGAGGGGAGAATCAGCCCCAGCATTTT.

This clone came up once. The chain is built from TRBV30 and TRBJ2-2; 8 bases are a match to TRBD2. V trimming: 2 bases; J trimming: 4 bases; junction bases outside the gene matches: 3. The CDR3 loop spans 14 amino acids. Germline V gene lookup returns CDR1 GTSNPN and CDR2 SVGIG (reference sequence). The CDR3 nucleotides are TGTGCCTGGAGTACCGCGGGGGGCACCGGGGAGCTGTTTTTT. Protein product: CAWSTAGGTGELFF.

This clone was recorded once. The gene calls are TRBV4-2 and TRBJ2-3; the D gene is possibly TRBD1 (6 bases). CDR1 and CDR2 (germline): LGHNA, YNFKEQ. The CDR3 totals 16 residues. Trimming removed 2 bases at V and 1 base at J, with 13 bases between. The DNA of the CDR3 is TGTGCCAGCAGCCAACTACAGGGTGGCGGCACAGATACGCAGTATTTT. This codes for CASSQLQGGGTDTQYF.

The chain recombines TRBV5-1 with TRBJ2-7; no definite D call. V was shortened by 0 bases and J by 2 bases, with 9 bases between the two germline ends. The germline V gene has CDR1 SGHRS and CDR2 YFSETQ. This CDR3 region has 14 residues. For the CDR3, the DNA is TGCGCCAGCAGCTTGGCTGGGTCCCCCTACGAGCAGTACTTC. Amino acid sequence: CASSLAGSPYEQYF.